A single sample gave rise to the 3 T cell receptor beta chains below, sequenced in a study of control samples from healthy donors and cancer patients. Sequencing was performed with immunoSEQ multiplex PCR; in TCRdb, only in-frame clones are kept and a portion is missing. Of 100,000 or so clones listed, just over 90% are singletons. The material sequenced was blood. Receptor source: a woman aged 30 to 39 in good health.

This sequence joins TRBV6-5 and TRBJ1-1; 7 positions agree with TRBD1. Germline V gene sequence: CDR1 MNHEY, CDR2 SVGAGI. The CDR3 has 14 amino acids. Trimming removed 6 bases from V and 1 base from J; junction bases left unmatched: 5. The CDR3 here is CASRSGTENTEAFF. Here the CDR3 DNA reads TGTGCCAGCAGGTCCGGGACAGAGAACACTGAAGCTTTCTTT.

This clone was seen only a few times. The chain employs TRBV28 and TRBJ1-2; D is unclear. The germline V gene encodes CDR1 MDHEN and CDR2 SYDVKM. This CDR3 is 13 amino acids long. The ends were cut back, 7 bases at V and 0 bases at J, with 9 bases in the middle. In DNA, the CDR3 is TGTGCCAGCAACAAATTGACTAACTATGGCTACACCTTC. As protein: CASNKLTNYGYTF.

The gene calls are TRBV20-1 and TRBJ2-4; 11 bases line up with TRBD1. CDR1 and CDR2 (germline): DFQATT, SNEGSKA (reference sequence). The CDR3 is made up of 13 amino acids. V lost 3 bases and J lost 7; bases outside the gene matches: 2. CDR3 in DNA: TGCAGTGCTAGTCGGGACAGGGGGAACATTCAGTACTTC. It encodes CSASRDRGNIQYF.